This record looks at one TCR beta chain sequence and its context. Its antigen specificity is not known. No base-level quality is on record; no much larger clone is a single base apart. In the paper's terms, the time point label means: resected brain tissue, or blood drawn just prior to surgery. The surgery cases showing the highest brain T cell transcript signatures were chosen for TCR beta chain sequencing of brain tissue and, when available, of blood. Prior to surgery, the patients had been treated with at least one anti-epileptic drug. TCR-sequenced patients were children with drug-resistant epilepsy due to tuberous sclerosis complex, focal cortical dysplasia, Rasmussen encephalitis or hemimegalencephaly. Blood was drawn right before the epilepsy surgery. The Monarch genomic DNA purification kit was used to extract bulk genomic DNA from unsorted brain tissue and from whole blood. These data belong to a study of brain T cells in children with intractable seizures (dated by TCRdb to 2020 to 2023). About the study as a whole: Resected brain tissue from 50 or so pediatric epilepsy surgery cases was initially screened for immune gene transcripts with a NanoString immunology panel. Among the approximately twelve selected surgery cases, pre-surgery blood was additionally sequenced for eight, leaving four cases with brain tissue only. The research as a whole found: Viral specificity was inferred solely from CDR3 sequence similarity, and the HCMV serostatus of the patients was not known. Because sequencing depth differed between pre- and post-surgery blood, the absence of clones from the pre-surgery sample may reflect undersampling.

V has 8 bases trimmed and J has 7 bases trimmed; junction bases matching no gene number 19. The CDR3 has 17 amino acids, counting the end cysteine and phenylalanine. Of the read, only the CDR3 DNA is kept; its 51 bases are in frame from base 1. CDR1 MGHRA and CDR2 YSYEKL are derived from the germline V gene. The immunoSEQ assay was applied to genomic DNA to generate the TCR beta chain sequences. In the authors' own workflow: CDR3 sequences that did not begin with the conserved framework cysteine at position 104 were removed by hand. Clonality was calculated as one minus the normalized Shannon's Diversity Index, with values ranging from 0 (maximal diversity) to 1 (oligoclonal). To check whether a given CDR3 had different frequencies in two samples, for example brain versus blood, chi-squared comparison-of-proportions tests were used. Public clonotypes were found by searching immuneACCESS, and the VDJdb browser was used to assess similarity to known antiviral clonotypes. The clones in this table, taken by TCRdb from immuneACCESS, are in-frame only. Not every clone is retained; where verified, under half of the shortfall comes from an unresolved V gene, and the cause of the rest is unknown. V and J calls and clone size follow that table, whereas D and trimming were derived from the DNA. This sample lists fewer than 25,000 clones; 94% were detected once. The ten largest account for 5% to 7% of the sample.

The sequencing used peripheral blood, collected at surgery. The chain joins TRBV4-1 to TRBJ1-4, with TRBD1 identical over 7 junction bases. The source of this sequence is a boy aged 5-17 years with focal cortical dysplasia and intractable seizures. The CDR3: CASSSGTALTRGEKLFF. In nucleotides, the sequence is TGCGCCAGCTCCTCCGGGACAGCGCTAACGAGGGGTGAAAAACTGTTTTTT.